This TCR beta chain was profiled in a study of shared clonotypes between healthy human individuals. Each subset's genomic DNA was shared equally among a number of immunoSEQ plates. The method was immunoSEQ multiplex PCR; TCRdb's version includes in-frame clones alone and lacks a portion of them. The repertoire holds 1,100,000 or so clones, with 75% to 80% as singletons. Germline V gives CDR1 SGHVS, CDR2 FNYEAQ. V was shortened by 5 bases and J by 1 base, with 18 bases between the two germline ends. The CDR3 extends over 17 amino acids. The sequence was obtained from a young man in good health. Some clones in this sample may be carry-over from other donors' samples. Sequenced sample: memory CD4+ T cells from PBMCs. Specified subset: CD45RA-negative fraction. V is TRBV7-6 and J is TRBJ1-3; perhaps TRBD1 as D (6 bases). CDR3 loop: CASSRLPGAPSGNTIYF. As DNA, the CDR3 is TGTGCCAGCAGCCGCCTTCCGGGGGCCCCGTCTGGAAACACCATATATTTT. The full variable domain, with the rest looked up from reference TRBV7-6 and TRBJ1-3, is GAGVSQSPRYKVTKRGQDVALRCDPISGHVSLYWYRQALGQGPEFLTYFNYEAQQDKSGLPNDRFSAERPEGSISTLTIQRTEQRDSAMYRCASSRLPGAPSGNTIYFGEGSWLTVV.